This T cell receptor (beta chain) was observed in a study of T cell repertoires in cytomegalovirus infection. Study overall: From public TCR beta signatures came an indication of both CMV infection and matching HLA type. Findings of the study overall: Frequencies of public TCR beta families were cumulated, and this identified carriers of CMV plus the relevant HLA. It was HLA-C-restricted CMV-specific TCR beta clonotypes that dominated the response ex vivo.

TCRdb analysed the reads with MiXCR anew, one entry per CDR3 protein. The repertoire has almost 300,000 distinct CDR3 sequences, 8% to 10% of them found once; the top ten carry around 2.5%. As concerns this clonotype: Its specificity is not known.

The sequenced sample consisted of PBMCs. The clonotype comes from a human donor in good health (CMV status not recorded). Some clones in this sample may be carry-over from other donors' samples.

The CDR3 DNA reads as TGTGCCATCAGTGAGCTGGGACTAGCGGGGTCCTACAATGAGCAGTTCTTC. This codes for CAISELGLAGSYNEQFF. The J gene is TRBJ2-1, the V gene TRBV10-3, with TRBD2 matching over 13 bases. Per the germline V gene, CDR1 is ENHRY and CDR2 is SYGVKD. The CDR3 length is 17 residues. V gave up 2 bases and J gave up 1 base; unmatched junction bases: 2.